This note documents a single TCR beta chain sequence. The antigen is undetermined. The V gene's germline CDR1 is SEHNR and CDR2 FQNEAQ (reference sequence). Trimming stripped 6 bases from V and 5 bases from J, with 16 bases between. This CDR3 has 15 residues. Repertoires were generated with immunoSEQ multiplex PCR, while TCRdb's copy carries only in-frame clones and drops some. The data contain more than 70,000 clones, 70% to 90% of them singletons. The sample is drawn from a study of T cell responses to AZD1222 COVID-19 vaccine. Findings of the study overall: Nearly half of spike-specific TCRs reportedly target unmutated variant regions. Spike-wide coverage was observed for vaccine-associated CD4 TCRs, with dominant responses at 160-218 and 743-854.

Sequences were derived from peripheral blood, sampled on day 0 of MenACWY control vaccination. The receptor comes from an adult in good health. The gene calls are TRBV7-9 and TRBJ1-4; D gene uncertain. The CDR3 loop is CASRLGQPGNEKLFF. The CDR3 region has the DNA TGTGCCAGCAGGCTAGGGCAGCCTGGAAATGAAAAACTGTTTTTT.